This TCR beta chain was recovered during a study of shared clonotypes between healthy human individuals. The repertoire was sequenced with immunoSEQ multiplex PCR; TCRdb's copy has only in-frame clones and lacks some. The sample has around 1.1 million clones, roughly 74% seen once. Caucasian adults living in Nashville, Tennessee, provided all samples. Germline-derived CDR1 and CDR2 are LNHNV and YYDKDF (reference sequence). This CDR3 comprises 15 residues. With 3 bases clipped from V and 0 bases from J, the junction kept 4 bases outside the gene matches. Sequencing input: memory CD4+ T cells from PBMCs. The subset is: CD45RA-negative fraction. The source is a man between 18 and 29 years old in good health. Some clones in this sample may be carry-over from other donors' samples. The V and J genes are TRBV15 and TRBJ1-1, with 7 bases fitting TRBD1. In nucleotides, the CDR3 is TGTGCCACCAGCAGGTACAGGGGACTGAACACTGAAGCTTTCTTT. As protein: CATSRYRGLNTEAFF. The whole variable domain, filled in from reference TRBV15 and TRBJ1-1, reads DAMVIQNPRYQVTQFGKPVTLSCSQTLNHNVMYWYQQKSSQAPKLLFHYYDKDFNNEADTPDNFQSRRPNTSFCFLDIRSPGLGDTAMYLCATSRYRGLNTEAFFGQGTRLTVV.